The following is a T cell receptor (beta chain) sequence with its context. V lost 5 bases and J lost 0, with 11 bases in between. This CDR3 spans 15 amino acids. The germline gives CDR1 LNHDA, CDR2 SQIVND (reference sequence). This sample was included in a study of blood T cell repertoires in COVID-19. Assay used: immunoSEQ multiplex PCR; TCRdb lists only in-frame clones, some missing. This repertoire shows tens of thousands of clones, around 86% found once; its top ten account for approximately 16%. The chain uses TRBV19 and TRBJ1-5; D is perhaps TRBD1 (5 bases). This receptor was identified in a woman older than 75 with active or convalescent COVID-19. The sequenced sample consisted of peripheral blood. CDR3 residues: CASSRTGDSNQPQHF. CDR3 coding DNA: TGTGCCAGTAGTCGGACGGGGGATAGCAATCAGCCCCAGCATTTT.